The 13 T cell receptor beta chains reported below all come from one sample, sequenced in a study of CD8+ T cells in alopecia areata. Noted treatment: oral pan-JAK inhibitor, 5-10 mg twice daily. Extracted RNA was reverse transcribed into cDNA, the sequencing template. The table came from immunoSEQ multiplex PCR; TCRdb's copy has only in-frame clones and leaves some out. Here the sample spans 200,000 to 250,000 clones, about three fifths being singletons. Material: CD4+ T cells sorted from blood, obtained at week 4, from a patient treated with tofacitinib. Source of these receptors: a human donor with alopecia areata.

The gene calls are TRBV7-9 and TRBJ2-6, with D perhaps given as TRBD1 or TRBD2 (6 bases each). The CDR3 spans 16 residues. V was cut by 5 bases and J by 2 bases, with 13 bases left in between. The germline V gene encodes CDR1 SEHNR and CDR2 FQNEAQ (reference sequence). The CDR3 DNA follows: TGTGCCAGCAGCGCTTGGGGGGCTGCTGGGGCCAACGTCCTGACTTTC. Amino acids: CASSAWGAAGANVLTF.

This sequence joins TRBV14 and TRBJ2-1, with D tentatively TRBD1 or TRBD2 (5 bases each). The germline gives CDR1 SGHDN, CDR2 FVKESK. The V end was cut by 4 bases, the J end by 6 bases, with 22 bases between. This CDR3 has 17 amino acids. CDR3 sequence (DNA): TGTGCCAGCAGCCCGGTTGGGGGTGGGAATCGCTTCAATGAGCAGTTCTTC. Translation gives CASSPVGGGNRFNEQFF.

The V call is TRBV30, the J call TRBJ1-1; 7 bases map to TRBD1. Germline CDR1 reads GTSNPN; CDR2 reads SVGIG (reference sequence). The CDR3 has 13 amino acids. After removal of 2 bases from V and 0 bases from J, the junction contained 0 bases not matched to a gene. The CDR3 sequence: CAWSQGVNTEAFF. The CDR3 nucleotides are TGTGCCTGGAGTCAGGGGGTGAACACTGAAGCTTTCTTT.

The chain carries TRBV29-1 and TRBJ1-1; TRBD1 aligns across 8 bases. This CDR3 spans 17 amino acids. The V and J ends lost 3 bases and 4 bases, in that order; junction bases with no gene match: 16. Germline CDR1 and CDR2: SQVTM and ANQGSEA. This chain's CDR3 is CSVEVPGGSGFGTEAFF. CDR3 nucleotides: TGCAGCGTTGAGGTTCCAGGGGGCAGCGGGTTTGGCACTGAAGCTTTCTTT.

This sequence joins TRBV29-1 and TRBJ2-7, with D perhaps TRBD2 (7 bases). This CDR3 region has 13 residues. Deletions cut 5 bases from V and 5 bases from J, with 16 bases between. Germline V lookup: CDR1 SQVTM, CDR2 ANQGSEA. CDR3 sequence reads: CSVSGRGAHEQYF. The CDR3 DNA follows: TGCAGCGTTTCTGGTCGGGGGGCCCACGAGCAGTACTTC.

A few counts support this clone. The chain joins TRBV7-9 to TRBJ1-6; D perhaps matches TRBD1 (5 bases). CDR3 length: 14 amino acids. From germline, CDR1 is SEHNR and CDR2 FQNEAQ (reference sequence). Trimming stripped 5 bases from V and 6 bases from J, with 11 bases between. CDR3 bases: TGTGCCAGCAGCCACGGGACCGGTAATTCACCCCTCCACTTT. Protein sequence: CASSHGTGNSPLHF.

The chain links TRBV29-1 to TRBJ2-1; D unclear. V lost 5 bases to trimming and J lost 10 bases, with 3 bases between them. CDR3 size: 8 residues. The germline gives CDR1 SQVTM, CDR2 ANQGSEA. As DNA, the CDR3 is TGCAGCGTTACCGAGCAGTTCTTC. It is translated as CSVTEQFF.

This clone was seen only a few times. The J gene is TRBJ1-1, the V gene TRBV19, with 8 positions matching TRBD1. After removal of 4 bases from V and 3 bases from J, the junction contained 4 bases not matched to a gene. Germline V gene sequence: CDR1 LNHDA, CDR2 SQIVND (reference sequence). The CDR3 contains 14 residues. Here the CDR3 reads CASSTGGADTEAFF. The CDR3 DNA reads as TGTGCCAGTAGTACAGGGGGCGCGGACACTGAAGCTTTCTTT.

J is TRBJ2-7 and V is TRBV9; maybe TRBD1 (5 bases). Germline values: CDR1 SGDLS, CDR2 YYNGEE. The CDR3 runs to 15 residues. Trimming pared 4 bases from V and 3 bases from J, leaving 17 bases between. The CDR3 is CASSLGALQSYEQYF. The DNA of the CDR3 is TGTGCCAGCAGCCTTGGGGCTCTCCAGAGCTACGAGCAGTACTTC.

V and J are TRBV10-3 and TRBJ2-4, with 7 bases that match TRBD1. Looked up from germline, CDR1 is ENHRY and CDR2 is SYGVKD. V lost 10 bases, J lost 1 base, and 7 bases stayed unmatched. CDR3 length: 14 amino acids. The CDR3 spells CATRQGEAKNIQYF. Here the CDR3 DNA reads TGTGCCACCCGACAGGGTGAGGCCAAAAACATTCAGTACTTC.

The CDR3 loop is CASSFVPSGGPSSYEQYF. Here the CDR3 DNA reads TGCGCCAGCAGCTTTGTCCCTAGCGGGGGGCCGAGCTCCTACGAGCAGTACTTC. The rearrangement joins TRBV5-1 to TRBJ2-7, with 11 bases lining up with TRBD2. V shed 2 bases and J 0 bases; nucleotides not matched to a gene: 10. The CDR3 consists of 18 residues. CDR1 is SGHRS, CDR2 YFSETQ, per germline.

This clone was counted once. This CDR3 reads CASITGTGGGYTF. In nucleotides, the CDR3 is TGTGCCAGCATTACCGGGACAGGGGGAGGCTACACCTTC. The genes are TRBV6-1 and TRBJ1-2; 11 nucleotides agree with TRBD1. The CDR3 runs 13 residues. After removal of 7 bases from V and 8 bases from J, the junction contained 6 bases not matched to a gene. The germline V gene encodes CDR1 MNHNS and CDR2 SASEGT.

V gene TRBV30 combines with J gene TRBJ1-2, with 8 bases fitting TRBD1. V trimming: 5 bases; J trimming: 7 bases; junction bases outside the gene matches: 3. The CDR3 contains 11 residues. The germline V gene has CDR1 GTSNPN and CDR2 SVGIG (reference sequence). This CDR3 reads CAWDRGGGYTF. The CDR3 DNA reads TGTGCCTGGGACAGGGGAGGTGGCTACACCTTC.